What follows are 13 T cell receptor beta chains derived from one specimen sequenced in a study of blood T cell repertoires in COVID-19. The repertoire was sequenced with immunoSEQ multiplex PCR; TCRdb's copy has only in-frame clones and lacks some. Found here are fewer than 300,000 clones, approximately 84% of them singletons; the top ten hold roughly 1.5%. Sequenced sample: peripheral blood. The receptors shown here come from a human donor with COVID-19, enrolled during active disease. The donor label of this sample is uncertain.

V and J are TRBV19 and TRBJ1-2, with D possibly being TRBD1 (5 bases). The V end lost 6 bases, the J end lost 4 bases, and 15 bases lay between the germline ends. Germline-derived CDR1 and CDR2 are LNHDA and SQIVND (reference sequence). This CDR3 comprises 14 residues. The DNA for the CDR3 is TGTGCCAGTAGGGCTCAAGGGGAGGGCTATGGCTACACCTTC. This gives the protein CASRAQGEGYGYTF.

This clone turned up a few times. V is TRBV5-1 and J is TRBJ1-2; TRBD1 might be the D (5 bases). Per the germline V gene, CDR1 is SGHRS and CDR2 is YFSETQ. Trimming left V 0 bases short and J 4 bases short, with 13 bases between. The CDR3 is made up of 15 amino acids. The CDR3 sequence: CASSLEGAVLYGYTF. The CDR3, as DNA: TGCGCCAGCAGCTTGGAAGGGGCGGTGCTCTATGGCTACACCTTC.

The rearrangement uses TRBV7-9 and TRBJ1-2; D is ambiguous. The V gene lost 2 bases and the J gene lost 4 bases, with 17 bases spanning the gap. CDR3 length: 16 residues. CDR1 is SEHNR, CDR2 FQNEAQ, per germline (reference sequence). CDR3 residues: CASSLSASRTSYGYTF. The CDR3 nucleotides are TGTGCCAGCAGCTTATCTGCCTCCAGAACCTCCTATGGCTACACCTTC.

The J gene is TRBJ2-1, the V gene TRBV3-1 (or the pseudogene TRBV3-2); TRBD2 aligns across 10 bases. There are 14 residues in the CDR3. Per germline, CDR1 LGHDT and CDR2 YNNKEL (reference sequence). The trim removed 5 bases at V and 8 bases at J, leaving 6 bases unmatched. The DNA for the CDR3 is TGTGCCAGCAGCAAAGCGGGAGGGCCGCATGAGCAGTTCTTC. Translating it yields CASSKAGGPHEQFF.

The CDR3 region has the DNA TGTGCCAGCAGTGGGTGGGGGCGCGGAAAAGAGACCCAGTACTTC. This encodes CASSGWGRGKETQYF. The chain recombines TRBV27 with TRBJ2-5; perhaps TRBD1 as D (6 bases). Germline assignment: CDR1 MNHEY and CDR2 SMNVEV (reference sequence). CDR3 length equals 15 residues. Trimming cost V 5 bases and J 3 bases, with 16 bases left between them.

The CDR3 reads CASSWDLNYEQYF. For the CDR3, the DNA is TGCGCCAGCAGCTGGGACTTGAACTACGAGCAGTACTTC. The rearrangement links TRBV5-1 to TRBJ2-7, with D maybe TRBD2 (6 bases). The CDR3 length is 13 residues. The germline V gene encodes CDR1 SGHRS and CDR2 YFSETQ. V was shortened by 3 bases and J by 3 bases, with 10 bases between the two germline ends.

For this clone: Other DNA sequences of this sample code for an identical CDR3. The chain has TRBV19 and TRBJ1-2; D gene unclear. Between the trimmed V and J ends, which lost 5 bases and 1 base, there was a span of 5 bases. Germline-derived CDR1 and CDR2 are LNHDA and SQIVND (reference sequence). This CDR3 comprises 12 residues. The CDR3 DNA reads as TGTGCCAGTAGTCCTCTTAACTATGGCTACACCTTC. Its translation: CASSPLNYGYTF.

This sequence joins TRBV10-3 and TRBJ2-1; D is unresolved. Trimming removed 3 bases from V and 9 bases from J, with 6 bases in between. Looked up from germline, CDR1 is ENHRY and CDR2 is SYGVKD. CDR3 length: 11 residues. The DNA for the CDR3 is TGTGCCATCAGTGAAAGCCGTGAGCAGTTCTTC. Protein product: CAISESREQFF.

The chain employs TRBV10-3 and TRBJ2-1; D remains unclear. CDR1 is ENHRY, CDR2 SYGVKD, per germline. This CDR3 comprises 13 residues. The V and J ends lost 2 bases and 12 bases respectively, with 14 bases between them. The CDR3 nucleotides are TGTGCCATCAGTGAGAGCGTGACGGCCCGGCAGTTCTTC. It specifies CAISESVTARQFF.

V usage is TRBV16 and J usage is TRBJ1-2, with a possible D match to TRBD1 (5 bases). The germline V and J ends were trimmed by 2 bases and 4 bases, with 5 bases remaining between them. The CDR3 loop spans 12 amino acids. Germline CDR1 reads KGHSY; CDR2 reads FQNENV. This CDR3 reads CASSQQGYGYTF. CDR3 nucleotides: TGTGCCAGCAGCCAACAGGGCTATGGCTACACCTTC.

The CDR3 here is CASSTLTGGFMNTEAFF. The CDR3 DNA reads TGTGCCAGCAGTACCTTGACAGGGGGCTTCATGAACACTGAAGCTTTCTTT. The chain employs TRBV6-2 or TRBV6-3 and TRBJ1-1, with TRBD1 matching over 10 bases. This CDR3 is 17 amino acids long. Losses at the gene ends were 5 bases for V and 0 bases for J; bases not matched to a gene: 9. Looked up from germline, CDR1 is MNHEY and CDR2 is SVGEGT.

This clone was recorded once. The J gene is TRBJ1-6, the V gene TRBV2, with unresolved D. Germline CDR1 SNHLY, CDR2 FYNNEI. The ends were cut back, 7 bases at V and 4 bases at J, with 11 bases in the middle. This CDR3 is built from 14 residues. CDR3 region: CASIFQLYNSPLHF. Written as DNA, the CDR3 is TGTGCCAGCATATTCCAGTTGTATAATTCACCCCTCCACTTT.

A few counts support this clone. This sequence joins TRBV3-1 (or the pseudogene TRBV3-2) and TRBJ1-1; 8 bases map to TRBD1. Germline V gene lookup returns CDR1 LGHDT and CDR2 YNNKEL (reference sequence). This CDR3 comprises 11 residues. V shed 8 bases and J 10 bases; nucleotides not matched to a gene: 6. CDR3 region: CASRQGRGAFF. The CDR3 DNA sequence: TGTGCCAGCCGACAGGGGAGAGGAGCTTTCTTT.